The clone carrying this T cell receptor beta chain was counted many times. Antigen specificity is unknown. Additional DNA sequences in this sample encode the identical CDR3. V lost 4 bases, J lost 4 bases, and 10 bases lay in between. CDR3 size: 13 residues. The germline V gene encodes CDR1 SEHNR and CDR2 FQNEAQ (reference sequence). Every bit of the isolated RNA underwent reverse transcription, so sequencing read expressed TCRB transcripts. Average reads for naive, central memory and regulatory T cell samples were about 3.6 million. Only in-frame clones appear in the TCRdb table, and some are missing; sequencing was by immunoSEQ multiplex PCR. The sample yields 250,000 to 350,000 clones, around 15% seen once. The sample is drawn from a study of beta chain features in type 1 diabetes. The wider study: No age, gender or cell yield differences were seen between patients and healthy donors.

Whole-study findings and limits: The analysis here could not establish whether HLA type shapes TCRB rearrangement. All four CD4+ subsets of Type 1 diabetes patients contained TCRB CDR3s that were moderately but significantly shorter.

The sequence was obtained from a man younger than 40 in good health. The chain employs TRBV7-9 and TRBJ1-2; no firm D call. Material: central memory CD4+ T cells from blood. The CDR3 bases are TGTGCCAGCAGCTCCCGCGCGGGCTATGGCTACACCTTC. This encodes CASSSRAGYGYTF.